This T cell receptor beta chain was identified during a study of shared clonotypes between healthy human individuals. The study ran the assay at deep level. As originally analysed: Junction-only sequences without quality scores were provided by ImmunoSEQ, so filtering was different. Sequencing was performed with immunoSEQ multiplex PCR; in TCRdb, only in-frame clones are kept and a portion is missing. V, J and clone size reflect that table, while D and trimming were determined from the DNA. The data hold around 2.1 million clones, with roughly 95% observed a single time. CDR1 and CDR2 (germline): SEHNR, FQNEAQ (reference sequence). The CDR3 loop spans 15 amino acids. The V and J ends lost 5 bases and 1 base, in that order; junction bases with no gene match: 4.

V and J are TRBV7-9 and TRBJ2-3; 9 nucleotides align to TRBD2. The receptor comes from a man between 18 and 29 years old in good health. Material: naive CD4+ T cells sorted from blood. Stated subset: CD45RA+ positively selected. CDR3 loop: CASSPRTSGTDTQYF. CDR3 nucleotides: TGTGCCAGCAGCCCGAGGACTAGCGGCACAGATACGCAGTATTTT. The full variable domain, rest sourced from reference TRBV7-9 and TRBJ2-3, is DTGVSQNPRHKITKRGQNVTFRCDPISEHNRLYWYRQTLGQGPEFLTYFQNEAQLEKSRLLSDRFSAERPKGSFSTLEIQRTEQGDSAMYLCASSPRTSGTDTQYFGPGTRLTVL.